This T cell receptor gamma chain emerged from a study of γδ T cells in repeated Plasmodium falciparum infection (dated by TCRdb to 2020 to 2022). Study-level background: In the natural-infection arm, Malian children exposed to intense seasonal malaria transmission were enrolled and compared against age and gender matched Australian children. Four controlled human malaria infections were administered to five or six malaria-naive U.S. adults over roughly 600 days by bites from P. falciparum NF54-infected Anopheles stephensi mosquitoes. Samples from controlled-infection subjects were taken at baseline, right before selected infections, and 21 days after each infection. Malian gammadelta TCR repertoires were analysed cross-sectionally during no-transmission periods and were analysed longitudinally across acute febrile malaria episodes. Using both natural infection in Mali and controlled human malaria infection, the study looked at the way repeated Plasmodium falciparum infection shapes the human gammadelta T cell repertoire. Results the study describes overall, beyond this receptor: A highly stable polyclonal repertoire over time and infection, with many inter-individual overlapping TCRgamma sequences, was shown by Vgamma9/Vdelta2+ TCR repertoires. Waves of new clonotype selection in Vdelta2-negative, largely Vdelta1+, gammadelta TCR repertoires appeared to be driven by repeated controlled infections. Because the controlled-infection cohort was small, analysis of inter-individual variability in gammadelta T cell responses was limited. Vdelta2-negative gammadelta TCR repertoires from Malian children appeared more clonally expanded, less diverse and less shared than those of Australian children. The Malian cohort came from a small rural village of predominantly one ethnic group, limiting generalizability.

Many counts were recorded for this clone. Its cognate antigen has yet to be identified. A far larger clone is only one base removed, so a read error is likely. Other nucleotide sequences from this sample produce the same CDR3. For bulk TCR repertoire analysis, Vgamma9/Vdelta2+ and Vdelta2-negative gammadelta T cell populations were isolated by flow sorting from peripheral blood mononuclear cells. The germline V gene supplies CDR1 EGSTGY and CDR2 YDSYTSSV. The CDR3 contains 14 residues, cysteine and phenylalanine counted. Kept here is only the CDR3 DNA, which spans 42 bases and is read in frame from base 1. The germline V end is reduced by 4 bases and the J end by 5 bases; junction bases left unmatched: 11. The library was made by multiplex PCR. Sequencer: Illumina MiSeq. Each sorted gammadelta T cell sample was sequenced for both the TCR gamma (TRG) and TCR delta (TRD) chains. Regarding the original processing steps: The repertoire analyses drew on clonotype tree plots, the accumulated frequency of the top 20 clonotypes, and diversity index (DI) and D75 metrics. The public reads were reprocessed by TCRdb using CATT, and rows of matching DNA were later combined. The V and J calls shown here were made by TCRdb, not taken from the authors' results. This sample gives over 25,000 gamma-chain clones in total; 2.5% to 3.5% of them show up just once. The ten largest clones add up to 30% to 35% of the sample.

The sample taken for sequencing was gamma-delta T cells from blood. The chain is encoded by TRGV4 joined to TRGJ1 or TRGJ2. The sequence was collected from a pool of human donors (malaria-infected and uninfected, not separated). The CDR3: CATWDGRVNYKKLF. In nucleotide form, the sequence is TGTGCCACCTGGGACGGGCGGGTGAATTATAAGAAACTCTTT.